Below are 14 T cell receptor beta chains sequenced from a single sample in a study of cytomegalovirus exposure and HLA in healthy donors. PCR involved 60 Vbeta and 13 Jbeta primers. The table came from immunoSEQ multiplex PCR; TCRdb's copy has only in-frame clones and leaves some out. The sample yields some 140,000 clones, about three quarters seen once. Sample: PBMCs. These receptors all come from a woman under 30 in good health and CMV-seronegative.

The chain uses TRBV12-5 and TRBJ2-2, with 8 bases lining up with TRBD1. Germline CDR1 and CDR2: LGHNT and FRNRAP. V lost 4 bases to trimming and J lost 4 bases; unmatched junction nucleotides: 8. The CDR3 covers 16 residues. The DNA of the CDR3 is TGTGCTAGTGGTTCCTCAGGGGGCCTGAGCACCGGGGAGCTGTTTTTT. As protein: CASGSSGGLSTGELFF. The variable domain in full, with the rest retrieved from reference TRBV12-5 and TRBJ2-2, is DARVTQTPRHKVTEMGQEVTMRCQPILGHNTVFWYRQTMMQGLELLAYFRNRAPLDDSGMPKDRFSAEMPDATLATLKIQPSEPRDSAVYFCASGSSGGLSTGELFFGEGSRLTVL.

This clone is a singleton in its sample. The chain couples TRBV14 to TRBJ2-5; D is ambiguous. The CDR3 extends over 13 amino acids. Germline V gives CDR1 SGHDN, CDR2 FVKESK. V shed 3 bases and J shed 2 bases, with 7 bases lying between them. The CDR3 sequence: CASSQRLQETQYF. The CDR3 coding sequence is TGTGCCAGCAGCCAGCGTCTACAAGAGACCCAGTACTTC.

A single count supports this clone. V and J are TRBV6-5 and TRBJ2-1; 12 positions agree with TRBD2. J lost 10 bases, V lost 4 bases, and 5 bases had no gene match. The CDR3 totals 14 residues. Germline V CDR1 and CDR2: MNHEY, SVGAGI. DNA for the CDR3: TGTGCCAGCAGTTTCGGACTAGCGGGAAGCGAGCAGTTCTTC. Translating it yields CASSFGLAGSEQFF.

This sequence joins TRBV5-1 and TRBJ1-3; D may be TRBD1 (5 bases). V shed 4 bases and J shed 0 bases, with 11 bases lying between them. Germline-derived CDR1 and CDR2 are SGHRS and YFSETQ. CDR3 length: 15 residues. The CDR3 here is CASSPQGSSGNTIYF. The CDR3 DNA reads TGCGCCAGCAGCCCCCAGGGTAGCTCTGGAAACACCATATATTTT.

The chain combines TRBV5-4 with TRBJ2-7; 11 bases match TRBD2. The CDR3 extends over 16 amino acids. V gave up 5 bases and J gave up 4 bases; unmatched junction bases: 11. Germline assignment: CDR1 SGHNT and CDR2 YYREEE (reference sequence). The CDR3 is CASSSDRLAGSYEQYF. The CDR3 DNA reads as TGTGCCAGCAGTTCGGACCGACTAGCGGGATCTTACGAGCAGTACTTC.

The table lists this clone with a few counts. The same CDR3 can be traced to other DNA sequences in this sample. The chain combines TRBV11-2 with TRBJ2-1; TRBD2 aligns across 7 bases. V lost 3 bases, J lost 4 bases, and 6 bases stayed unmatched. CDR3 size: 15 residues. Germline CDR1 and CDR2: SGHAT and FQNNGV. The CDR3 region is CASSFSGGGYNEQFF. The CDR3 nucleotides read TGTGCCAGCAGCTTTTCGGGAGGCGGTTACAATGAGCAGTTCTTC.

The sample holds one count of this clone. The chain carries TRBV15 and TRBJ2-2; no clear D. CDR1 LNHNV and CDR2 YYDKDF come from the germline V gene (reference sequence). The CDR3 spans 14 residues. Trimming left V 0 bases short and J 4 bases short, with 6 bases between. The CDR3 sequence is CATSREAATGELFF. The CDR3 DNA reads as TGTGCCACCAGCAGAGAGGCGGCCACCGGGGAGCTGTTTTTT.

This chain connects TRBV5-6 to TRBJ2-1, with 8 nucleotides matching TRBD1. The germline V gene has CDR1 SGHDT and CDR2 YYEEEE. CDR3 length: 14 amino acids. The V segment lost 2 bases and the J segment 9 bases; nucleotides outside the gene matches: 7. The CDR3 coding sequence is TGTGCCAGCAGCTTCAGGACAGGGCCACGTGAGCAGTTCTTC. Amino acids: CASSFRTGPREQFF.

The chain is built from TRBV7-8 and TRBJ1-1, with 9 bases fitting TRBD1. Germline trimming cut 5 bases from V and 5 bases from J; bases unmatched to any gene: 6. This CDR3 is 14 amino acids long. Germline loops: CDR1 SGHVS, CDR2 FQNEAQ. In DNA, the CDR3 is TGTGCCAGCAGCCTTACAGGGGGCGCGACTGAAGCTTTCTTT. It is translated as CASSLTGGATEAFF.

This clone was seen a few times. V usage is TRBV5-1 and J usage is TRBJ2-3; D is undetermined. CDR3 length equals 14 residues. CDR1 SGHRS and CDR2 YFSETQ come from the germline V gene. The V and J ends lost 0 bases and 0 bases respectively, with 5 bases between them. CDR3 DNA: TGCGCCAGCAGCTTGGACTTTAGCACAGATACGCAGTATTTT. Protein product: CASSLDFSTDTQYF.

J is TRBJ1-1 and V is TRBV7-8; D is unclear. CDR3 size: 17 residues. V was cut by 1 base and J by 0 bases, with 15 bases left in between. Germline CDR1 is SGHVS and CDR2 is FQNEAQ. CDR3 nucleotides: TGTGCCAGCAGCTTAGTGGCGGCAGGACTCATGAACACTGAAGCTTTCTTT. Amino acids: CASSLVAAGLMNTEAFF.

DNA for the CDR3: TGTGCCAGCAGCTTGTACAGGGGGATGAACACTGAAGCTTTCTTT. Its protein product is CASSLYRGMNTEAFF. The V gene is TRBV11-2, the J gene TRBJ1-1; 8 bases line up with TRBD1. In germline, CDR1 is SGHAT, CDR2 FQNNGV. The CDR3 totals 15 residues. With 3 bases clipped from V and 0 bases from J, the junction kept 3 bases outside the gene matches.

The V gene is TRBV2, the J gene TRBJ1-2; 8 nucleotides line up with TRBD1. The CDR3 has 12 amino acids. The germline V gene encodes CDR1 SNHLY and CDR2 FYNNEI. Germline trimming cut 8 bases from V and 7 bases from J; bases unmatched to any gene: 6. This CDR3 is CASAQGAGGYTF. DNA of the CDR3: TGTGCCAGCGCGCAGGGGGCGGGTGGCTACACCTTC.

The chain has TRBV30 and TRBJ2-6; 9 nucleotides align to TRBD1. CDR1 GTSNPN and CDR2 SVGIG come from the germline V gene (reference sequence). V lost 3 bases, J lost 0 bases, and 9 bases stayed unmatched. This CDR3 has 18 amino acids. CDR3 bases: TGTGCCTGGAGCGAACTTGGACAGGGGTACTCTGGGGCCAACGTCCTGACTTTC. This encodes CAWSELGQGYSGANVLTF.